This T cell receptor (beta chain) originates from a study of T cell responses to AZD1222 COVID-19 vaccine. A word on this clone: Its antigen is not known.

The study, taken as a whole, reports: Repertoires were obtained solely post-peak T cell response.

Only in-frame clones appear in the TCRdb table, and some are missing; sequencing was by immunoSEQ multiplex PCR. The repertoire holds about 130,000 clones, with around 89% as singletons. Germline V lookup: CDR1 ENHRY, CDR2 SYGVKD. CDR3 length: 15 residues. V was trimmed by 2 bases and J by 1 base, leaving 8 bases between them. The V call is TRBV10-3, the J call TRBJ2-2, with D perhaps TRBD2 (6 bases). The sequence came from an adult in good health. The sequencing here drew on peripheral blood, taken on day 0 of AZD1222 vaccination. CDR3 coding DNA: TGTGCCATCAGTGAGCCTAGCGAGAACACCGGGGAGCTGTTTTTT. It specifies CAISEPSENTGELFF.